The subject of this entry is one TCR beta chain. Its antigen is currently unknown. This sample stems from a study of shared clonotypes between healthy human individuals. Study findings and constraints: Relative to memory subsets, naive subsets generally showed larger estimated richness. Clonotypes that were shared across a handful of donors made up around 4.6% of naive CD4 clonotypes.

This table comes from immunoSEQ multiplex PCR, and its TCRdb copy is limited to in-frame clones, with some not included. The data show millions of clones, over 85% seen once. The donor population consisted of healthy HIV-negative adults with no recent acute infections or vaccinations. The sequence derives from a man aged 18-30 years in good health. Some clones in this sample may be carry-over from other donors' samples. Input material: naive CD4+ T cells from PBMCs. Regarding subset: CD45RA+ positively selected.

The DNA for the CDR3 is TGTGCCAGCAGCCAGGCACCAGGGACTAGCGGGAGACCCTTCTTC. Its protein product is CASSQAPGTSGRPFF. This sequence joins TRBV14 and TRBJ2-1; 14 bases are a match to TRBD2. The germline V gene has CDR1 SGHDN and CDR2 FVKESK. The CDR3 length is 15 residues. V was clipped by 3 bases and J by 16 bases; unmatched bases: 11.